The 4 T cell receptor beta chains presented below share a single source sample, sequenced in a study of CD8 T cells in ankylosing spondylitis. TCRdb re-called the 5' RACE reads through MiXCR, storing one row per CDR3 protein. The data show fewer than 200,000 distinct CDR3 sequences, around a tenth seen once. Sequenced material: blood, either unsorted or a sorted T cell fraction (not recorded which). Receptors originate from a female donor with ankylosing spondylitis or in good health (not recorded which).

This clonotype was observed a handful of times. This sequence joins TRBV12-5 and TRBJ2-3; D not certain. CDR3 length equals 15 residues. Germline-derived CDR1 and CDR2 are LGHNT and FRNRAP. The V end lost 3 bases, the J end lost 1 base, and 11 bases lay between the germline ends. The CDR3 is CASGLSLGGTDTQYF. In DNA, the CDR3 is TGTGCTAGTGGTTTAAGTCTAGGAGGCACAGATACGCAGTATTTT.

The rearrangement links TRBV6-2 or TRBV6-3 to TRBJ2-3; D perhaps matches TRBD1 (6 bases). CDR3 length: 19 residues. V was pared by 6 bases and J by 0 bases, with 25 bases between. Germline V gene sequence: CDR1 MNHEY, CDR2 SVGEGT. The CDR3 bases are TGTGCCAGCAGGGACCTCATACCCAGACAGGACTCTAGCACAGATACGCAGTATTTT. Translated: CASRDLIPRQDSSTDTQYF.

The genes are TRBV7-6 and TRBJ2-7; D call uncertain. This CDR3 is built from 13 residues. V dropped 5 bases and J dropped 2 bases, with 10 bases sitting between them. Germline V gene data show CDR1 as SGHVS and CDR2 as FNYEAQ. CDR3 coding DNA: TGTGCCAGCAGCCCCACTACGACCTACGAGCAGTACTTC. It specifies CASSPTTTYEQYF. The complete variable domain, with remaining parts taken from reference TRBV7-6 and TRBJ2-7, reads GAGVSQSPRYKVTKRGQDVALRCDPISGHVSLYWYRQALGQGPEFLTYFNYEAQQDKSGLPNDRFSAERPEGSISTLTIQRTEQRDSAMYRCASSPTTTYEQYFGPGTRLTVT.

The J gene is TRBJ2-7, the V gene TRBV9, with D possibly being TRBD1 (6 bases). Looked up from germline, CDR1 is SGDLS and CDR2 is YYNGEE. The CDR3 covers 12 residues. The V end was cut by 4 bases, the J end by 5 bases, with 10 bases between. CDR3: CASSTTGHEQYF. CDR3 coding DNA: TGTGCCAGCAGCACAACAGGGCACGAGCAGTACTTC.